A single T cell receptor beta chain is shown here with its context. Generated by immunoSEQ multiplex PCR, the TCRdb table keeps only in-frame clones and is missing some. The table has approximately 100,000 clones, 91% seen once. The record originates from a study of PD-L1 blockade in urothelial cancer. For the study at large: Males with bladder-origin urothelial cancer made up twenty-five of 29 patients. Once treatment had started, blood was analyzed at 3 weeks (second dose) and again at 6 weeks.

Trimming took 3 bases from V and 9 from J, leaving 30 bases between them. This CDR3 region has 19 residues. This receptor was taken from a woman older than 75 with urothelial cancer. The sample here was PBMCs, taken around atezolizumab (anti-PD-L1) treatment. V and J are TRBV23-1 and TRBJ2-1; the D gene is possibly TRBD2 (7 bases). TRBV23-1 is an ORF, with its function uncertain. CDR3 residues: CASSQTQAWGGSYNSEQFF. The CDR3 DNA follows: TGCGCCAGCAGTCAGACGCAGGCCTGGGGGGGCTCCTACAATAGTGAGCAGTTCTTC.